The source of this T cell receptor (beta chain) is a study of blood T cell repertoires in COVID-19. Looking at the study overall: The samples span acute and convalescent COVID-19 from the United States, Italy and Spain. T cells, B-cell-depleted T cells, or PBMCs supplied cDNA or gDNA.

Authors' processing steps: Amplifying reference gene primers gave estimates of nucleated cell counts. Sequenced by immunoSEQ multiplex PCR; TCRdb stores in-frame clones only, minus some. Clone size and the V and J calls come from that table; the DNA yielded D and trimming. The table shows 55,000 to 85,000 clones, with approximately 77% occurring only once. The CDR3 consists of 13 residues. Germline V CDR1 and CDR2: MDHEN, SYDVKM. V was trimmed by 4 bases and J by 7 bases, leaving 11 bases between them. The TCR originated in an older woman with acute or convalescent COVID-19. Specimen: peripheral blood. The chain joins TRBV28 to TRBJ1-5; no clear D gene. CDR3 nucleotide sequence: TGTGCCAGCAGTTCATTAGTGGTGCAGCCCCAGCATTTT. It yields the protein CASSSLVVQPQHF.